These T cell receptor beta chains were read from a single sample in a study of radiation and T cells in renal cell carcinoma. Some clones are missing from TCRdb's copy, which holds only in-frame ones; the method was immunoSEQ multiplex PCR. The sample lists 150,000 or so clones; about 88% were seen once. Sequenced material: blood, taken from a patient whose treatment included radiotherapy and nephrectomy. The receptors derive from a woman in her forties or fifties with renal cell carcinoma. Each CDR3 is given with its conserved first and last residue. The D gene is left open where the match is weak. The size field is filled for only some rows; it gives once, few, many or a size class.

CASRDQTVRAGTEAFF,TGTGCCAGCAGGGACCAGACAGTCAGGGCGGGGACTGAAGCTTTCTTT,NA,TRBJ1-1,TRBV6-6,NA
CASSLNGRYTF,TGTGCCAGCAGCTTAAATGGCCGCTACACCTTC,NA,TRBJ1-2,TRBV7-3,NA
CASSVGAQSPNYGYTF,TGTGCCAGCAGCGTTGGGGCACAGAGCCCTAACTATGGCTACACCTTC,NA,TRBJ1-2,TRBV9,NA
CASSVQGGNEQFF,TGTGCCAGTAGCGTTCAGGGGGGCAATGAGCAGTTCTTC,NA,TRBJ2-1,TRBV19,NA
CASSRAYGDSPLHF,TGTGCCAGCAGCCGGGCATACGGTGATTCACCCCTCCACTTT,NA,TRBJ1-6,TRBV11-2,NA
CSAGTLNTGELFF,TGCAGCGCCGGGACATTGAACACCGGGGAGCTGTTTTTT,once,TRBJ2-2,TRBV29-1,NA
CASSEDSSSYNEQFF,TGTGCCAGCAGTGAGGACTCGAGCTCCTACAATGAGCAGTTCTTC,NA,TRBJ2-1,TRBV2,NA
CASAVRGEVYNEQFF,TGCGCCAGCGCCGTACGAGGCGAAGTTTACAATGAGCAGTTCTTC,NA,TRBJ2-1,TRBV5-1,NA
CASGYGDTQYF,TGTGCCAGCGGATACGGAGATACGCAGTATTTT,NA,TRBJ2-3,TRBV7-3,NA
CASSLSRPGGYTF,TGTGCCAGCAGCTTAAGCCGTCCGGGCGGCTACACCTTC,NA,TRBJ1-2,TRBV11-2,NA
CASSIYRGLGTEAFF,TGTGCCAGTAGTATTTACAGGGGTTTAGGGACTGAAGCTTTCTTT,NA,TRBJ1-1,TRBV19,TRBD1
CSVLTGTGVTGELFF,TGCAGCGTTCTTACCGGGACAGGGGTCACCGGGGAGCTGTTTTTT,NA,TRBJ2-2,TRBV29-1,TRBD1
CASRGTGGSDTQYF,TGTGCCAGCAGGGGGACAGGGGGGTCAGATACGCAGTATTTT,NA,TRBJ2-3,TRBV6-1,TRBD1
CASSVAGVNQPQHF,TGTGCCAGCAGTGTAGCTGGGGTCAATCAGCCCCAGCATTTT,NA,TRBJ1-5,TRBV2,NA
CASSLGSIPTDTQYF,TGTGCCAGCAGCTTAGGGTCCATCCCCACAGATACGCAGTATTTT,NA,TRBJ2-3,TRBV7-3,NA
CASSPRTGNDVPGYTF,TGTGCCAGCAGCCCCAGGACAGGGAATGATGTCCCTGGCTACACCTTC,once,TRBJ1-2,TRBV14,TRBD1
CASSMRAGERSGANVLTF,TGTGCCAGTAGTATGAGGGCAGGCGAGCGCTCTGGGGCCAACGTCCTGACTTTC,NA,TRBJ2-6,TRBV19,NA
CASSEGTGYSPLHF,TGTGCCAGCAGTGAGGGGACAGGGTATTCACCCCTCCACTTT,once,TRBJ1-6,TRBV2,TRBD1
CASSPLQGAYGYGYTF,TGTGCCAGCAGTCCTTTACAGGGGGCGTATGGCTATGGCTACACCTTC,NA,TRBJ1-2,TRBV2,TRBD1
CASSLRDGHNEQFF,TGTGCCAGCAGCTTACGGGACGGGCACAATGAGCAGTTCTTC,NA,TRBJ2-1,TRBV7-3,NA
CASSMGRNTEAFF,TGTGCCAGTAGTATGGGAAGGAACACTGAAGCTTTCTTT,NA,TRBJ1-1,TRBV19,NA
CASSPLSRGFSGNTIYF,TGTGCCAGCAGCCCCCTCAGTCGGGGGTTCTCTGGAAACACCATATATTTT,NA,TRBJ1-3,TRBV7-2,NA
CASSALWEQYF,TGTGCCAGCAGTGCTTTGTGGGAGCAGTACTTC,NA,TRBJ2-7,TRBV6-1,NA
CASSFNSGGYNEQFF,TGTGCCAGCAGTTTTAATAGCGGGGGCTACAATGAGCAGTTCTTC,NA,TRBJ2-1,TRBV6-5,TRBD2
CASSDSRSLETQYF,TGTGCCAGTAGTGACTCAAGGTCGCTGGAGACCCAGTACTTC,NA,TRBJ2-5,TRBV19,NA
CASSEGGQPQHF,TGTGCCAGCAGTGAGGGGGGGCAGCCCCAGCATTTT,NA,TRBJ1-5,TRBV6-1,NA
CASTTIAGGREQYF,TGTGCCAGCACCACAATAGCGGGGGGGCGCGAGCAGTACTTC,few,TRBJ2-7,TRBV6-5,TRBD2
CASSPVRGVNTEAFF,TGTGCCAGCAGCCCCGTTCGAGGAGTCAACACTGAAGCTTTCTTT,few,TRBJ1-1,TRBV25-1,NA
CASSYGTGEGKLFF,TGTGCCAGCAGTTACGGGACAGGGGAGGGAAAACTGTTTTTT,NA,TRBJ1-4,TRBV6-5,TRBD1
CASSEAQVDNQPQHF,TGTGCCAGCAGTGAAGCTCAGGTTGACAATCAGCCCCAGCATTTT,NA,TRBJ1-5,TRBV6-1,NA
CASSLRRDRREQYF,TGTGCCAGCAGCTTGAGGCGGGACCGGCGCGAGCAGTACTTC,NA,TRBJ2-7,TRBV5-8,NA
CASTRQGDETQYF,TGTGCCAGCACCCGACAGGGTGACGAGACCCAGTACTTC,NA,TRBJ2-5,TRBV6-5,TRBD1
CASSQKWDHTGELFF,TGTGCCAGCAGCCAAAAATGGGACCACACCGGGGAGCTGTTTTTT,few,TRBJ2-2,TRBV4-2,NA
CASSITPDRNQPQHF,TGTGCCAGTAGTATTACCCCGGACAGAAATCAGCCCCAGCATTTT,NA,TRBJ1-5,TRBV19,NA
CASSLDAVRGTWGYTF,TGCGCCAGCAGCTTGGATGCTGTCAGGGGGACTTGGGGCTACACCTTC,few,TRBJ1-2,TRBV5-1,TRBD1
CASSPRNSGGLGNEQFF,TGTGCCAGCAGCCCCCGTAATAGCGGGGGGCTAGGTAATGAGCAGTTCTTC,NA,TRBJ2-1,TRBV7-9,TRBD2
CASSQTQGEGEQYF,TGCGCCAGCAGCCAGACCCAAGGTGAGGGAGAGCAGTACTTC,once,TRBJ2-7,TRBV4-3,NA
CASSARTGHNQPQHF,TGTGCCAGCAGCGCCAGGACAGGGCACAATCAGCCCCAGCATTTT,NA,TRBJ1-5,TRBV6-1,TRBD1
CASRGLAGGGEQFF,TGTGCCAGCAGGGGACTAGCGGGGGGGGGTGAGCAGTTCTTC,NA,TRBJ2-1,TRBV6-4,TRBD2